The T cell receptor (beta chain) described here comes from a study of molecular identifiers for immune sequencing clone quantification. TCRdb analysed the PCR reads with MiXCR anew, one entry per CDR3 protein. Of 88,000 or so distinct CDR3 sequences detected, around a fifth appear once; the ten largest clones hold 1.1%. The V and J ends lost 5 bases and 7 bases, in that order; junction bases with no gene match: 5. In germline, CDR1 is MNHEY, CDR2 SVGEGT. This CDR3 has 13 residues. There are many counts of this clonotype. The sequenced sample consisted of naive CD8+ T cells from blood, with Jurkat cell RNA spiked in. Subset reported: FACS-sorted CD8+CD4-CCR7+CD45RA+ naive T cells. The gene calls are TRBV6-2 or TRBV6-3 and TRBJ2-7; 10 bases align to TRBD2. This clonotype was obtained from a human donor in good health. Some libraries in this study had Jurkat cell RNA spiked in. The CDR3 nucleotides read TGTGCCAGCAGTCTAGCGGGAGTGTTTGAGCAGTACTTC. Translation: CASSLAGVFEQYF.